Listed here are 28 T cell receptor beta chains from one sample, sequenced in a study of cytomegalovirus exposure and HLA in healthy donors. The PCR had 60 Vbeta and 13 Jbeta primers. Measured with immunoSEQ multiplex PCR; TCRdb has only the in-frame clones, and not every one. The table has around 180,000 clones, 65% to 85% seen once. The sample comprised PBMCs. The source of these receptors is a male donor in good health and CMV-seronegative.

This clone was counted a single time. This chain connects TRBV5-4 to TRBJ1-2, with D unresolved. The germline V gene encodes CDR1 SGHNT and CDR2 YYREEE (reference sequence). V was pared by 0 bases and J by 0 bases, with 6 bases between. The CDR3 is 14 residues long. DNA for the CDR3: TGTGCCAGCAGCTTGGTGGCAACTAACTATGGCTACACCTTC. It is translated as CASSLVATNYGYTF.

Written as DNA, the CDR3 is TGTGCCAGCAGTTTCACCACGATTGACAGCCAAGAGACCCAGTACTTC. It specifies CASSFTTIDSQETQYF. V is TRBV28 and J is TRBJ2-5; D might be TRBD1 (5 bases). In germline, CDR1 is MDHEN, CDR2 SYDVKM. The CDR3 is 16 residues long. V lost 3 bases to trimming and J lost 1 base, with 15 bases between them.

The rearrangement uses TRBV4-1 and TRBJ1-6; TRBD1 matches at 11 bases. J was trimmed by 10 bases and V by 3 bases; bases with no gene match: 8. Germline CDR1 reads MGHRA; CDR2 reads YSYEKL. The CDR3 extends over 16 amino acids. The CDR3 spells CASSQIGTGGRSPLHF. The CDR3 nucleotides read TGCGCCAGCAGCCAGATAGGGACAGGGGGGCGGTCACCCCTCCACTTT.

The chain uses TRBV7-9 and TRBJ2-5, with TRBD2 matching 13 bases. V gave up 5 bases and J gave up 2 bases; unmatched junction bases: 2. Germline loops: CDR1 SEHNR, CDR2 FQNEAQ (reference sequence). The CDR3 is made up of 15 amino acids. The CDR3 loop reads CASSKLAGGQETQYF. CDR3 DNA sequence: TGTGCCAGCAGCAAACTAGCGGGAGGGCAAGAGACCCAGTACTTC.

This rearrangement joins TRBV5-6 to TRBJ2-3, with TRBD1 as a possible D gene (5 bases). CDR3 length equals 13 residues. From germline, CDR1 is SGHDT and CDR2 YYEEEE. V lost 1 base, J lost 10 bases, and 13 bases lay in between. CDR3 in DNA: TGTGCCAGCAGCTTGATCAGGGTCGTATCGCAGTATTTT. Translation gives CASSLIRVVSQYF.

The chain carries TRBV18 and TRBJ2-6, with a possible D match to TRBD1 (6 bases). This CDR3 is built from 14 residues. V was trimmed by 3 bases and J by 6 bases, leaving 9 bases between them. Germline V lookup: CDR1 KGHSH, CDR2 LQKENI. CDR3 region: CASSPQGKANVLTF. CDR3 coding DNA: TGTGCCAGCTCACCTCAGGGGAAGGCCAACGTCCTGACTTTC.

CDR3 amino acids: CASSSSGRGLYEQYF. CDR3 in DNA: TGTGCCAGCAGTTCGAGCGGGAGGGGGCTCTACGAGCAGTACTTC. The chain uses TRBV5-4 and TRBJ2-7; TRBD2 matches at 10 bases. The V gene's germline CDR1 is SGHNT and CDR2 YYREEE (reference sequence). V lost 5 bases and J lost 3; bases outside the gene matches: 8. The CDR3 has 15 amino acids.

V and J are TRBV7-8 and TRBJ1-3; the D is unclear. This CDR3 is 15 amino acids long. Between the trimmed V and J ends, which lost 0 bases and 0 bases, there was a span of 6 bases. Germline V CDR1 and CDR2: SGHVS, FQNEAQ. The DNA of the CDR3 is TGTGCCAGCAGCTTAGCGGGCAGCTCTGGAAACACCATATATTTT. Translation gives CASSLAGSSGNTIYF.

The rearrangement links TRBV9 to TRBJ1-6; 8 bases line up with TRBD1. Germline-derived CDR1 and CDR2 are SGDLS and YYNGEE. V shed 2 bases and J 8 bases; nucleotides not matched to a gene: 6. The CDR3 has 15 amino acids. The CDR3 reads CASSVRDRRDSPLHF. The CDR3 DNA is TGTGCCAGCAGCGTCCGGGACAGGCGTGATTCACCCCTCCACTTT.

The rearrangement uses TRBV4-1 and TRBJ2-3; 8 bases match TRBD2. V gave up 3 bases and J gave up 0 bases; unmatched junction bases: 2. From germline, CDR1 is MGHRA and CDR2 YSYEKL. The CDR3 sequence is 15 residues long. The CDR3 nucleotides read TGCGCCAGCAGCCATAGCGGGACTAGCACAGATACGCAGTATTTT. This codes for CASSHSGTSTDTQYF.

J is TRBJ2-3 and V is TRBV5-1, with D tentatively TRBD2 (7 bases). The V end was cut by 6 bases, the J end by 4 bases, with 15 bases between. Germline CDR1 reads SGHRS; CDR2 reads YFSETQ. CDR3 length: 14 amino acids. The CDR3 reads CASTGGAMADTQYF. CDR3 nucleotide sequence: TGCGCCAGCACTGGGGGGGCCATGGCAGATACGCAGTATTTT.

The rearrangement links TRBV18 to TRBJ1-3, with 9 bases identical to TRBD1. CDR1 and CDR2 from the germline V gene are KGHSH and LQKENI. Germline trimming cut 6 bases from V and 2 bases from J; bases unmatched to any gene: 5. CDR3 length equals 15 residues. The CDR3 protein is CASSEGQGTGNTIYF. In nucleotides, the CDR3 is TGTGCCAGCTCGGAGGGACAGGGTACTGGAAACACCATATATTTT. Drawing the rest from reference TRBV18 and TRBJ1-3, the complete variable domain is NAGVMQNPRHLVRRRGQEARLRCSPMKGHSHVYWYRQLPEEGLKFMVYLQKENIIDESGMPKERFSAEFPKEGPSILRIQQVVRGDSAAYFCASSEGQGTGNTIYFGEGSWLTVV.

V and J are TRBV15 and TRBJ2-1, with 10 positions matching TRBD2. The germline V gene has CDR1 LNHNV and CDR2 YYDKDF (reference sequence). The J segment lost 7 bases and the V segment lost 3 bases, leaving 9 bases of the junction unmatched. The CDR3 is 16 amino acids. CDR3 bases: TGTGCCACCAGCAGGAAGGCGGGACTAGCGTTGAATGAGCAGTTCTTC. It is translated as CATSRKAGLALNEQFF.

This clone was counted between two and nine times. The V call is TRBV4-2, the J call TRBJ2-1; the D gene is possibly TRBD2 (6 bases). This CDR3 has 15 amino acids. The V gene's germline CDR1 is LGHNA and CDR2 YNFKEQ. Trimming pared 5 bases from V and 9 bases from J, leaving 20 bases between. This chain's CDR3 is CASSFRGADRGEQFF. The CDR3 bases are TGTGCCAGCAGCTTTCGCGGGGCGGATCGGGGTGAGCAGTTCTTC.

The chain employs TRBV4-2 and TRBJ1-3; the D gene is possibly TRBD1 (5 bases). Trimming took 0 bases from V and 4 from J, leaving 13 bases between them. Germline values: CDR1 LGHNA, CDR2 YNFKEQ. The CDR3 runs 16 residues. CDR3 loop: CASSQDQGRVGNTIYF. CDR3 DNA: TGTGCCAGCAGCCAAGATCAGGGTCGGGTCGGAAACACCATATATTTT.

V is TRBV6-5 and J is TRBJ1-1; D may be TRBD1 (5 bases). Trimming removed 0 bases at V and 8 bases at J, with 10 bases between. The CDR3 contains 13 residues. The germline gives CDR1 MNHEY, CDR2 SVGAGI. Here the CDR3 DNA reads TGTGCCAGCAGTTACTCGGGGACTATGGAAGCTTTCTTT. Translated, it gives CASSYSGTMEAFF.

The chain is built from TRBV18 and TRBJ1-1; D perhaps matches TRBD1 (5 bases). V lost 3 bases and J 4 bases, leaving 6 bases between the germline ends. Germline loops: CDR1 KGHSH, CDR2 LQKENI. This CDR3 is built from 12 residues. The CDR3 loop reads CASSPRATEAFF. As DNA, the CDR3 is TGTGCCAGCTCACCCAGGGCCACTGAAGCTTTCTTT. The full variable domain, with the rest looked up from reference TRBV18 and TRBJ1-1, is NAGVMQNPRHLVRRRGQEARLRCSPMKGHSHVYWYRQLPEEGLKFMVYLQKENIIDESGMPKERFSAEFPKEGPSILRIQQVVRGDSAAYFCASSPRATEAFFGQGTRLTVV.

The chain links TRBV27 to TRBJ2-3; tentative D call: TRBD2 (5 bases). V lost 6 bases and J 5 bases, leaving 12 bases between the germline ends. The CDR3 contains 13 residues. Germline CDR1 MNHEY, CDR2 SMNVEV (reference sequence). CDR3: CASRLGEVDTQYF. The CDR3 coding sequence is TGTGCCAGCAGATTGGGAGAGGTAGATACGCAGTATTTT.

The V call is TRBV21-1, the J call TRBJ2-7; TRBD1 was called by the table and not checked on the DNA. TRBV21-1 is reported as a pseudogene. The CDR3 spans 15 residues. The CDR3 region has the DNA TGTGCCAGCAGCTCCCGGGACAGGATGACCTACGAGCAGTACTTC. Translation gives CASSSRDRMTYEQYF.

The chain joins TRBV5-5 to TRBJ1-1; the D is unclear. Germline V gene lookup returns CDR1 SGHKS and CDR2 YYEKEE (reference sequence). Trimming took off 7 bases at V and 1 base at J, with 14 bases between the two ends. This CDR3 comprises 14 residues. CDR3 coding DNA: TGTGCCAGCGGAGCTGAGATCGGGAACACTGAAGCTTTCTTT. It encodes CASGAEIGNTEAFF.

The chain recombines TRBV10-2 with TRBJ2-4, with a tentative D call TRBD2 (5 bases). Trimming stripped 1 base from V and 0 bases from J, with 7 bases between. The CDR3 consists of 15 residues. The germline gives CDR1 WSHSY, CDR2 SAAADI. DNA of the CDR3: TGCGCCAGCAGTGAGTTTGGACTAGCCAAAAACATTCAGTACTTC. As protein: CASSEFGLAKNIQYF.

This chain connects TRBV6-6 to TRBJ2-7; 14 bases agree with TRBD2. Germline trimming cut 6 bases from V and 4 bases from J; bases unmatched to any gene: 5. Germline CDR1 and CDR2: MNHNY and SVGAGI (reference sequence). This CDR3 comprises 15 residues. The CDR3 protein is CASRVGLAGEYEQYF. The CDR3 coding sequence is TGTGCCAGCAGGGTGGGACTAGCGGGAGAGTACGAGCAGTACTTC.

The V gene is TRBV4-3, the J gene TRBJ2-2; 8 positions match TRBD2. Per the germline V gene, CDR1 is LGHNA and CDR2 is YSLEER. CDR3 length: 17 amino acids. V was clipped by 0 bases and J by 1 base; unmatched bases: 4. CDR3 coding DNA: TGCGCCAGCAGCCAAGACGACACTAGCGGGAACACCGGGGAGCTGTTTTTT. It specifies CASSQDDTSGNTGELFF.

This clone has more than one count but fewer than ten. V gene TRBV4-3 combines with J gene TRBJ1-1, with 10 positions matching TRBD1. The V segment lost 0 bases and the J segment 8 bases; nucleotides outside the gene matches: 15. The length of the CDR3 is 18 residues. Germline-derived CDR1 and CDR2 are LGHNA and YSLEER. The CDR3, as DNA: TGCGCCAGCAGCCAAGATTCGGACAGGGGGATACTCTCTTTCGAAGCTTTCTTT. Encoded protein: CASSQDSDRGILSFEAFF.

The chain has TRBV15 and TRBJ2-1; 7 bases are a match to TRBD1. J was trimmed by 6 bases and V by 1 base; bases with no gene match: 6. CDR1 LNHNV and CDR2 YYDKDF come from the germline V gene (reference sequence). The CDR3 has 15 residues. The CDR3 DNA reads as TGTGCCACCAGCAGAGTCGGGACAGCGATCAATGAGCAGTTCTTC. Its translation: CATSRVGTAINEQFF. The variable domain in full, with the rest retrieved from reference TRBV15 and TRBJ2-1, is DAMVIQNPRYQVTQFGKPVTLSCSQTLNHNVMYWYQQKSSQAPKLLFHYYDKDFNNEADTPDNFQSRRPNTSFCFLDIRSPGLGDTAMYLCATSRVGTAINEQFFGPGTRLTVL.

The rearrangement uses TRBV7-8 and TRBJ2-5; 8 bases match TRBD2. Per germline, CDR1 SGHVS and CDR2 FQNEAQ. This CDR3 has 15 residues. V lost 1 base to trimming and J lost 1 base; unmatched junction nucleotides: 2. The CDR3 loop is CASSLELAAQETQYF. The CDR3 bases are TGTGCCAGCAGCTTAGAACTAGCGGCCCAAGAGACCCAGTACTTC.

This chain connects TRBV19 to TRBJ1-1, with D possibly being TRBD1 (6 bases). Per the germline V gene, CDR1 is LNHDA and CDR2 is SQIVND (reference sequence). The CDR3 length is 13 residues. Trimming removed 5 bases from V and 5 bases from J, with 12 bases in between. The CDR3: CASSSGASTEAFF. The CDR3 DNA reads as TGTGCCAGTAGTTCAGGGGCGAGTACTGAAGCTTTCTTT.

This rearrangement joins TRBV28 to TRBJ2-7; 7 nucleotides match TRBD1. CDR3 length: 15 amino acids. V was pared by 6 bases and J by 4 bases, with 12 bases of the junction left unmatched. The germline V gene encodes CDR1 MDHEN and CDR2 SYDVKM. The CDR3 loop reads CASRPKPRQGYEQYF. In DNA form, the CDR3 reads TGTGCCAGCAGACCCAAACCGCGACAGGGTTACGAGCAGTACTTC.